Shown below are 30 T cell receptor beta chains from a single sample sequenced in a study of breast tumors, draining lymph nodes, adjacent tissues. Via MiXCR, TCRdb re-called the multiplex PCR reads, giving one row per CDR3 protein. The sample contains over 200,000 distinct CDR3 sequences, 34% of which appear only once. The lymph nodes were axillary draining lymph nodes from breast cancer patients. The specimen sequenced was axillary lymph node tissue. These receptors were taken from a female donor with breast cancer. Some clones in this sample may be carry-over from other donors' samples.

This clonotype was seen a handful of times. The chain joins TRBV4-3 to TRBJ2-3, with 9 bases that match TRBD2. From germline, CDR1 is LGHNA and CDR2 YSLEER. V dropped 0 bases and J dropped 3; count of bases not matched to a gene: 7. The CDR3 extends over 17 amino acids. The CDR3 sequence is CASSQDGIAGVTDTQYF. Written as DNA, the CDR3 is TGCGCCAGCAGCCAAGATGGAATAGCGGGGGTGACAGATACGCAGTATTTT.

V and J are TRBV11-1 and TRBJ2-2; TRBD2 matches 7 bases. CDR3 size: 14 residues. V gave up 8 bases and J gave up 3 bases; unmatched junction bases: 6. CDR1 is SGHAT and CDR2 is FQDESV in the germline V gene (reference sequence). In nucleotides, the CDR3 is TGTGCCAGCGAGGGACTATCCTACACCGGGGAGCTGTTTTTT. Encoded protein: CASEGLSYTGELFF.

The V gene is TRBV10-2, the J gene TRBJ1-3; D is unclear. Germline assignment: CDR1 WSHSY and CDR2 SAAADI. Trimming took 7 bases from V and 8 from J, leaving 3 bases between them. The CDR3 has 9 residues. The CDR3 DNA reads TGCGCCAGCAAGGACACCATATATTTT. This encodes CASKDTIYF.

The J gene is TRBJ2-3, the V gene TRBV6-5, with D possibly TRBD2 on 6 matching bases. CDR1 is MNHEY and CDR2 is SVGAGI in the germline V gene. V lost 5 bases and J lost 4, with 19 bases in between. The CDR3 length is 16 residues. CDR3 DNA: TGTGCCAGCAGTATGCCTGAGGGTGGGGGGTCAGATACGCAGTATTTT. Its protein is CASSMPEGGGSDTQYF.

This clonotype came up many times. The J gene is TRBJ2-3, the V gene TRBV5-1, with TRBD1 matching over 11 bases. The CDR3 extends over 16 amino acids. Germline V gives CDR1 SGHRS, CDR2 YFSETQ. With V trimmed by 4 bases and J by 0 bases, 4 bases remained unmatched. The CDR3 region is CASSTDRGQSTDTQYF. In nucleotides, the CDR3 is TGCGCCAGCAGCACGGACAGGGGGCAAAGCACAGATACGCAGTATTTT.

In its sample, this clonotype was seen many times. The chain joins TRBV7-9 to TRBJ2-1; 9 bases map to TRBD2. Trimming removed 1 base from V and 2 bases from J; junction bases left unmatched: 0. Germline V gene lookup returns CDR1 SEHNR and CDR2 FQNEAQ (reference sequence). CDR3 length: 15 residues. CDR3 loop: CASSLGGGAYNEQFF. CDR3 coding DNA: TGTGCCAGCAGCTTAGGCGGGGGGGCCTACAATGAGCAGTTCTTC.

The genes are TRBV18 and TRBJ2-5; 10 bases are a match to TRBD1. Per germline, CDR1 KGHSH and CDR2 LQKENI. The V gene end was trimmed by 3 bases and the J gene end by 4 bases; junction bases not matched to a gene: 5. This CDR3 region has 15 residues. The CDR3 loop reads CASSPTGGAAETQYF. The CDR3 DNA is TGTGCCAGCTCACCGACAGGGGGCGCGGCAGAGACCCAGTACTTC.

This clonotype was recorded at least ten times. The chain uses TRBV6-6 and TRBJ1-6; a weak D match, TRBD1 (5 bases). This CDR3 region has 16 residues. Germline lookup yields CDR1 MNHNY and CDR2 SVGAGI (reference sequence). V was pared by 0 bases and J by 6 bases, with 12 bases between. The CDR3 spells CASSYSPDTTNSPLHF. For the CDR3, the DNA is TGTGCCAGCAGTTACTCCCCGGACACAACTAATTCACCCCTCCACTTT.

This clonotype was seen repeatedly, ten times or more. The chain couples TRBV5-1 to TRBJ2-1; 9 bases are a match to TRBD1. V trimming: 2 bases; J trimming: 7 bases; junction bases outside the gene matches: 10. Germline-derived CDR1 and CDR2 are SGHRS and YFSETQ. This CDR3 has 16 residues. The DNA of the CDR3 is TGCGCCAGCAGCTTCACCGGGACAGGGTTTCCAAATGAGCAGTTCTTC. Amino acid sequence: CASSFTGTGFPNEQFF.

This clonotype was picked up many times. This sequence joins TRBV4-3 and TRBJ2-1; 8 positions agree with TRBD1. J gave up 6 bases and V 0 bases, and 1 base lay outside the gene matches. The CDR3 runs 14 residues. CDR1 LGHNA and CDR2 YSLEER come from the germline V gene. The CDR3 DNA sequence: TGCGCCAGCAGCCAAGAGGACAGGGCCAATGAGCAGTTCTTC. It codes for CASSQEDRANEQFF.

The table lists this clonotype with a few counts. The chain combines TRBV27 with TRBJ1-2, with TRBD1 identical over 10 bases. Germline V CDR1 and CDR2: MNHEY, SMNVEV (reference sequence). The CDR3 runs to 16 residues. V lost 0 bases, J lost 3 bases, and 4 bases stayed unmatched. The DNA of the CDR3 is TGTGCCAGCAGTTTATCCCCCGGGACAGGGGACTATGGCTACACCTTC. Residues: CASSLSPGTGDYGYTF.

Worth noting for this clonotype: The DNA is left out, because the CDR3 cannot be placed on it with certainty; the CDR3 is given as TCRdb lists it. The chain joins TRBV25-1 to TRBJ1-5; the table's D gene call, TRBD1, was not cross checked with the DNA. Termini included, the CDR3 measures 19 amino acids. Germline V lookup: CDR1 MGHDK, CDR2 SYGVNS. The CDR3 reads CASSFYICSASRGSQPQHF.

This clonotype was observed a handful of times. A read error may be the cause here, since a much bigger clone is one base away. The chain carries TRBV6-6 and TRBJ2-5; 10 positions agree with TRBD2. The CDR3 has 13 amino acids. The J segment lost 4 bases and the V segment lost 6 bases, leaving 2 bases of the junction unmatched. The germline V gene encodes CDR1 MNHNY and CDR2 SVGAGI (reference sequence). The CDR3 loop is CASRPSGGETQYF. CDR3 coding DNA: TGTGCCAGCAGACCTAGCGGGGGAGAGACCCAGTACTTC.

This clonotype was seen ten or more times. Relative to the germline gene, one junction end is altered; a read error may explain this. V usage is TRBV24-1 and J usage is TRBJ2-1; TRBD1 is a possible D gene (6 bases). The CDR3 consists of 14 residues. The germline CDR1 and CDR2 sequences are KGHDR and SFDVKD. CDR3 nucleotides: TGTGCCACCAGTGATGGACAGTCCAGAAATGTGCAGTTCTTC. It codes for CATSDGQSRNVQFF.

Points on this clonotype: This sequence may be a read error, since a much larger clone differs from it by one base. The chain employs TRBV5-1 and TRBJ2-5; 8 nucleotides align to TRBD2. The germline V gene has CDR1 SGHRS and CDR2 YFSETQ. The CDR3 is made up of 15 amino acids. CDR3 amino acids: CASSPMWPAGVTQYF. CDR3 in DNA: TGTGCCAGCTCACCAATGTGGCCAGCGGGGGTGACCCAGTACTTC.

This clonotype was seen at least ten times. The chain couples TRBV11-2 to TRBJ2-1; D not resolved. CDR1 SGHAT and CDR2 FQNNGV come from the germline V gene. The CDR3 has 15 amino acids. V lost 0 bases and J 2 bases, leaving 8 bases between the germline ends. The CDR3 DNA reads TGTGCCAGCAGCTTAGAGTCGGGTACCTACAATGAGCAGTTCTTC. Protein sequence: CASSLESGTYNEQFF.

This clonotype came up a few times. The gene calls are TRBV6-1 and TRBJ2-5, with unresolved D. Germline V CDR1 and CDR2: MNHNS, SASEGT. The CDR3 sequence is 10 residues long. V dropped 1 base and J dropped 6 bases, with 0 bases sitting between them. In nucleotides, the CDR3 is TGTGCCAGCAGTGAAGAGACCCAGTACTTC. The encoded protein is CASSEETQYF.

This clonotype has a handful of counts. V usage is TRBV6-2 or TRBV6-3 and J usage is TRBJ1-5; D unclear. The CDR3 is 13 residues long. CDR1 is MNHEY, CDR2 SVGEGT, per germline. The germline V and J ends were trimmed by 5 bases and 0 bases, with 5 bases remaining between them. The chain's CDR3 is CASSVNSNQPQHF. The CDR3 nucleotides are TGTGCCAGCAGTGTCAATAGCAATCAGCCCCAGCATTTT.

This clonotype appeared many times. The V gene is TRBV4-2, the J gene TRBJ2-3; 9 nucleotides align to TRBD2. V gave up 4 bases and J gave up 4 bases; unmatched junction bases: 3. The CDR3 totals 14 residues. The V gene's germline CDR1 is LGHNA and CDR2 YNFKEQ. Here the CDR3 reads CASSPRTSADTQYF. CDR3 coding DNA: TGTGCCAGCAGCCCCCGGACTAGCGCAGATACGCAGTATTTT.

The chain couples TRBV18 to TRBJ1-4; TRBD1 is a possible D gene (5 bases). Germline CDR1 KGHSH, CDR2 LQKENI. The CDR3 contains 15 residues. V lost 6 bases, J lost 6 bases, and 17 bases lay in between. CDR3 protein: CASSLEGMGYEKLFF. In nucleotides, the CDR3 is TGTGCCAGCTCTCTTGAGGGGATGGGATATGAAAAACTGTTTTTT.

This clonotype was observed at least ten times. The chain carries TRBV11-2 and TRBJ1-2; 7 bases align to TRBD1. The CDR3 runs 14 residues. The V gene end was trimmed by 5 bases and the J gene end by 8 bases; junction bases not matched to a gene: 11. Per the germline V gene, CDR1 is SGHAT and CDR2 is FQNNGV. DNA for the CDR3: TGTGCCAGCAGCCTACGACAGGGATTGGGCGGCTACACCTTC. Translation gives CASSLRQGLGGYTF.

The table lists this clonotype with many counts. The chain combines TRBV20-1 with TRBJ2-1, with TRBD2 matching 12 bases. The length of the CDR3 is 16 residues. Per the germline V gene, CDR1 is DFQATT and CDR2 is SNEGSKA (reference sequence). Trimming cost V 0 bases and J 6 bases; bases outside gene matches: 6. The CDR3 DNA reads TGCAGTGCTAGAGATCTCTCTAGCGGGAGGGCCAATGAGCAGTTCTTC. Protein: CSARDLSSGRANEQFF.

The J gene is TRBJ1-4, the V gene TRBV7-3, with 12 bases fitting TRBD1. This CDR3 has 15 residues. The trim removed 3 bases at V and 8 bases at J, leaving 4 bases unmatched. CDR1 and CDR2 from the germline V gene are SGHTA and FQGTGA. CDR3 sequence: CASSLGTGGGEKLFF. The CDR3 DNA reads TGTGCCAGCAGCTTGGGGACAGGGGGCGGGGAAAAACTGTTTTTT. The whole variable domain, filled in from reference TRBV7-3 and TRBJ1-4, reads GAGVSQTPSNKVTEKGKYVELRCDPISGHTALYWYRQSLGQGPEFLIYFQGTGAADDSGLPNDRFFAVRPEGSVSTLKIQRTERGDSAVYLCASSLGTGGGEKLFFGSGTQLSVL.

This sequence joins TRBV7-2 and TRBJ2-3; tentatively, D is TRBD1 (6 bases). Germline CDR1 SGHTA, CDR2 FQGNSA. CDR3 size: 15 residues. The V end was cut by 5 bases, the J end by 2 bases, with 14 bases between. The CDR3: CASSPDRLITDTQYF. The CDR3 coding sequence is TGTGCCAGCAGCCCCGACAGGCTCATCACAGATACGCAGTATTTT.

This clonotype appeared once. The chain carries TRBV2 and TRBJ2-3, with 7 positions matching TRBD2. The germline gives CDR1 SNHLY, CDR2 FYNNEI. V shed 1 base and J 6 bases; nucleotides not matched to a gene: 7. The CDR3 extends over 15 amino acids. CDR3 protein: CASSEVSSGGDTQYF. The CDR3 DNA reads as TGTGCCAGCAGTGAAGTGAGCTCCGGGGGGGATACGCAGTATTTT.

To note about this clonotype: This sequence may be a read error, since a much larger clone differs from it by one base. This sequence joins TRBV5-5 and TRBJ1-2; no definite D call. Trimming took 3 bases from V and 5 from J, leaving 14 bases between them. CDR3 length equals 14 residues. In germline, CDR1 is SGHKS, CDR2 YYEKEE (reference sequence). The CDR3 reads CASSYITVGYGYTF. CDR3 DNA sequence: TGTGCCAGCAGCTACATCACAGTGGGTTATGGCTACACCTTC.

This clonotype appeared many times. The chain uses TRBV24-1 and TRBJ2-1; 7 nucleotides match TRBD1. Germline V CDR1 and CDR2: KGHDR, SFDVKD. The CDR3 is made up of 15 amino acids. J lost 10 bases, V lost 3 bases, and 11 bases had no gene match. The CDR3 nucleotides are TGTGCCACCAGTGATGTTGGGACAGCGAGAGGGGAGCAGTTCTTC. It specifies CATSDVGTARGEQFF.

This sequence joins TRBV6-1 and TRBJ2-7; TRBD1 matches 7 bases. The V gene end was trimmed by 6 bases and the J gene end by 4 bases; junction bases not matched to a gene: 12. The length of the CDR3 is 15 residues. Germline V gene lookup returns CDR1 MNHNS and CDR2 SASEGT. The CDR3 reads CASRPARQGPYEQYF. The CDR3 region has the DNA TGTGCCAGCAGACCGGCTCGACAGGGACCTTACGAGCAGTACTTC.

The rearrangement joins TRBV7-3 to TRBJ2-3; 8 nucleotides align to TRBD2. The CDR3 covers 16 residues. Germline trimming cut 6 bases from V and 0 bases from J; bases unmatched to any gene: 8. Germline V gives CDR1 SGHTA, CDR2 FQGTGA. This chain's CDR3 is CASRYGTSQSTDTQYF. The CDR3 bases are TGTGCCAGCAGATACGGGACTAGTCAAAGCACAGATACGCAGTATTTT.

This clonotype was seen many times. The chain employs TRBV19 and TRBJ1-2, with D possibly matching TRBD1 (6 bases). In germline, CDR1 is LNHDA, CDR2 SQIVND (reference sequence). V lost 3 bases, J lost 5 bases, and 19 bases lay in between. The CDR3 sequence is 16 residues long. As DNA, the CDR3 is TGTGCCAGTAGTATTGGACAGCGTATGGCTGGGTATGGCTACACCTTC. This encodes CASSIGQRMAGYGYTF.